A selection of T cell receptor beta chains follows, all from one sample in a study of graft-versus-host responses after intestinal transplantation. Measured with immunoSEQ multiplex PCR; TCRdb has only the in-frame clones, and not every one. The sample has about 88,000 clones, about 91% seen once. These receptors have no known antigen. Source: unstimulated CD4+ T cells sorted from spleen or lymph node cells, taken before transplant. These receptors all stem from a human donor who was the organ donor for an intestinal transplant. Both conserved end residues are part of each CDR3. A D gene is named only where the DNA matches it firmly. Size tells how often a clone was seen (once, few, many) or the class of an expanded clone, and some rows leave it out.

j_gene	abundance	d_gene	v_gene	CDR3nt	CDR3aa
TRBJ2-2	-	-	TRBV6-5	TGTGCCAGCAGTTACTCAGGGGTCATGAGGGAGCTGTTTTTT	CASSYSGVMRELFF
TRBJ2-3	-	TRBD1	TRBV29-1	TGCAGCGTTGGGGGGACAGGGGGCTTTGTGGATACGCAGTATTTT	CSVGGTGGFVDTQYF
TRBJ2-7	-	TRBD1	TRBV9	TGTGCCAGCAGCGTAGGAATTGGAGGGACAGGTAATGGGGACCTATATAACGAGCAGTACTTC	CASSVGIGGTGNGDLYNEQYF
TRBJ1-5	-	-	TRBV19	TGTGCCAGTAGTATAGAACTGTACAATCAGCCCCAGCATTTT	CASSIELYNQPQHF
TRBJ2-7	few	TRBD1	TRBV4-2	TGTGCCAGCAGCCAAGATGGGGACAGGGCCGAGCAGTACTTC	CASSQDGDRAEQYF
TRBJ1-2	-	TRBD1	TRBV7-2	TGTGCCAGCAGCTTAGAGTCTGGACAGGGTGGCTATGGCTACACCTTC	CASSLESGQGGYGYTF
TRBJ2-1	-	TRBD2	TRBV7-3	TGTGCCAGCAGCGACGGACTAGCGGGGGTCAATGAGCAGTTCTTC	CASSDGLAGVNEQFF
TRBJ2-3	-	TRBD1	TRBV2	TGTGCCAGCAGTGTCGGGACAGTGACAGATACGCAGTATTTT	CASSVGTVTDTQYF
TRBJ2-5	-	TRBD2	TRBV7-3	TGTGCCAGCAGCCATGGATTGACTAGCGGGCAAGAGACCCAGTACTTC	CASSHGLTSGQETQYF
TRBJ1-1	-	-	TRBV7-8	TGTGCCAGCAGCTTTGGGGTAGGGGTCACTGAAGCTTTCTTT	CASSFGVGVTEAFF
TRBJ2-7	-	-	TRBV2	TGTGCCAGCAGGACAGGAACCTACGAGCAGTACTTC	CASRTGTYEQYF
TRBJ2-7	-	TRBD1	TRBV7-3	TGTGCCAGCAGCATGACAGGGGGCAGCGAGCAGTACTTC	CASSMTGGSEQYF
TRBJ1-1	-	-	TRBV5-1	TGCGCCAGCAGTGTTCAGGGCCCGAACACTGAAGCTTTCTTT	CASSVQGPNTEAFF
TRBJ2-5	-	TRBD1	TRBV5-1	TGCGCCAGCAGCTTAAAACGACAGGGCGGCGAGACCCAGTACTTC	CASSLKRQGGETQYF
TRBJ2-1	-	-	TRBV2	TGTGCCAGCCAGCTTGTAGCCCTTTCGGAGAATGAGCAGTTCTTC	CASQLVALSENEQFF
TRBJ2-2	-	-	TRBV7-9	TGTGCCAGCAGCTTAACGACTGAGAACACCGGGGAGCTGTTTTTT	CASSLTTENTGELFF
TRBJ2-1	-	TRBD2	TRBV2	TGTGCCAGCATGCAGACTAGCGGGGAGCAGTTCTTC	CASMQTSGEQFF
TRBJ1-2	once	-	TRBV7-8	TGTGCCAGCAGCCTAAAGGACAGATACTATGGCTACACCTTC	CASSLKDRYYGYTF
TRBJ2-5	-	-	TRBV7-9	TGTGCCAGCAGCTTATGGACTCCGCAAGAGACCCAGTACTTC	CASSLWTPQETQYF
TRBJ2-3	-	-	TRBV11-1	TGTGCCAGCAGTTACAACCAGGGACAAGCCACAGATACGCAGTATTTT	CASSYNQGQATDTQYF
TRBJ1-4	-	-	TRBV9	TGTGCCAGCAGCGCGGGGAGCGAAGGGATGAATGAAAAACTGTTTTTT	CASSAGSEGMNEKLFF
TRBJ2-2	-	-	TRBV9	TGTGCCAGCAGCGTAGGTACAGGCTTCGGGGAGCTGTTTTTT	CASSVGTGFGELFF
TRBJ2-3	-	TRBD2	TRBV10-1	TGCGCCAGCAGCCCGGGACTAGCGGGAGGAGATACGCAGTATTTT	CASSPGLAGGDTQYF
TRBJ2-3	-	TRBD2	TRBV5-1	TGCGCCAGCAGCTTGGCCTTAGCGGGAGCCTCTTTCCCTAGCACAGATACGCAGTATTTT	CASSLALAGASFPSTDTQYF
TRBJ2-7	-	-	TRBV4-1	TGCGCCAGCAGCCAATTTTCGGGGAACCCCTACGAGCAGTACTTC	CASSQFSGNPYEQYF
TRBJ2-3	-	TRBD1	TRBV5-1	TGCGCCAGCAGCCCACCGGGACAGGGGCCAGATACGCAGTATTTT	CASSPPGQGPDTQYF
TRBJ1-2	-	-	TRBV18	TGTGCCAGCTCATCCTCGTCCGGGGCTAACTATGGCTACACCTTC	CASSSSSGANYGYTF
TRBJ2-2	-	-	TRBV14	TGTGCCAGCAGCCAACGTCTCGGGGAGCTGTTTTTT	CASSQRLGELFF
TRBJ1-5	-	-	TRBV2	TGTGCCAGCAGTGAACAGGCTCACAATCAGCCCCAGCATTTT	CASSEQAHNQPQHF
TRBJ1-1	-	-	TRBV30	TGTGCCGGGGGACAATTGAACACTGAAGCTTTCTTT	CAGGQLNTEAFF
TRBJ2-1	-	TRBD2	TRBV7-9	TGTGCCAGCAGCTGGGGCAACTGGCGGGGGGGCTACAATGAGCAGTTCTTC	CASSWGNWRGGYNEQFF
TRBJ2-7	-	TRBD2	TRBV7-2	TGTGCCAGCAGCTTAATAGGGGAGGGAGAGCAGTACTTC	CASSLIGEGEQYF
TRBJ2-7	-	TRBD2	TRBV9	TGTGCCAGCAGCGCGGGACTAGTCTCCTACGAGCAGTACTTC	CASSAGLVSYEQYF
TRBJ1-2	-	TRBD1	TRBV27	TGTGCCAGCAGCCTGACAGGGTTGGGAAGCTACACCTTC	CASSLTGLGSYTF
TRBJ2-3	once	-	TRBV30	TGTGCCTGGAGTGGGGCGATCGATTCCACGCAGTATTTT	CAWSGAIDSTQYF
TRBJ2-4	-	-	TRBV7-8	TGTGCCAGCAGCTCCCGGGAGGGGGCGCCTCGGAACATTCAGTACTTC	CASSSREGAPRNIQYF
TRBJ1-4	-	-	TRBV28	TGTGCCAGCACCCTCGGGGTGGGGGAAAAACTGTTTTTT	CASTLGVGEKLFF
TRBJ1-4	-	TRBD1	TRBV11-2	TGTGCCAGCAGCCTACAGGGGACTAGGGAAAAACTGTTTTTT	CASSLQGTREKLFF
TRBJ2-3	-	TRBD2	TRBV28	TGTGCCAGCAGTTTAAGATTCCGGGGACTAGCGGGAAGCAGGTTGTCAGATACGCAGTATTTT	CASSLRFRGLAGSRLSDTQYF
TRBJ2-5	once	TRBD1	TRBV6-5	TGTGCCAGCAGTTACCTACCCGGGACAGCGAGGACCCAGTACTTC	CASSYLPGTARTQYF
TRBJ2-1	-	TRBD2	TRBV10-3	TGTGCCATCAGCGGGGGGGGGCATTCCTACAATGAGCAGTTCTTC	CAISGGGHSYNEQFF
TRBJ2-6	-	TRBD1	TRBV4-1	TGCGCCAGCAGCCAGCAGGGGGATTTTTCTGGGGCCAACGTCCTGACTTTC	CASSQQGDFSGANVLTF
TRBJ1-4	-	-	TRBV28	TGTGCCAGCAGGGAGGCTGCTAATGAAAAACTGTTTTTT	CASREAANEKLFF
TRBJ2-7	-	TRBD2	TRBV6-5	TGTGCCAGCACCCGACTAGCGGGGGAGAGGGAGCAGTACTTC	CASTRLAGEREQYF
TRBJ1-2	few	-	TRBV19	TGTGCCAGTAGTTCTCATGGGGAGCGGGGCTATGGCTACACCTTC	CASSSHGERGYGYTF
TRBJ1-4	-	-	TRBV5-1	TGCGCCAGCAGCAATGGAGCCAATGAAAAACTGTTTTTT	CASSNGANEKLFF
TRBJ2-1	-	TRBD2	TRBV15	TGTGCCACCAGCAGAGATGGAGGGACTAGCTCCTACAATGAGCAGTTCTTC	CATSRDGGTSSYNEQFF
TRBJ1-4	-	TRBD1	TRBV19	TGTGCCAGTAGGGGGACAGCAGCAACTAATGAAAAACTGTTTTTT	CASRGTAATNEKLFF
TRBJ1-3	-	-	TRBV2	TGTGCCAGCAGCATACAGGGATCTGGAAACACCATATATTTT	CASSIQGSGNTIYF
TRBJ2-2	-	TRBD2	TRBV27	TGTGCCAGCAGTTTATGGGGGGGAGGGGAGCTGTTTTTT	CASSLWGGGELFF
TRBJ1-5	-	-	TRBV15	TGTGCCACCAGCAGAGCACAGGGAGTGAGGCAGCCCCAGCATTTT	CATSRAQGVRQPQHF
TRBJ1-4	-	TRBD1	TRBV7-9	TGTGCCAGCAGCTTAGTTTCGGACAGGGGGAAACTGTTTTTT	CASSLVSDRGKLFF